The source of this T cell receptor beta chain is a study of a mutant IDH1 vaccine in newly diagnosed glioma. Method: immunoSEQ multiplex PCR; TCRdb's copy keeps in-frame clones and lacks some. The sample yields roughly 32,000 clones, roughly 80% seen once. On this clone itself: Its antigen is still unknown.

Time point indicated: week 35, safety follow-up. Vaccinated patients received 300 ug of mutant IDH1 20-mer peptide per dose, with topical imiquimod. Trimming removed 0 bases from V and 0 bases from J, with 7 bases in between. Germline V lookup: CDR1 SGHTS, CDR2 YDEGEE. CDR3 length equals 15 residues. The sample consisted of PBMCs, taken from a glioma patient whose treatment included an IDH1 peptide vaccine. This sequence joins TRBV5-8 and TRBJ1-3, with no clear D. This clonotype originated in a woman aged 30 to 39 with glioma. Some clones in this sample may be carry-over from other donors' samples. The CDR3 is CASSLEGLSGNTIYF. In DNA form, the CDR3 reads TGTGCCAGCAGCTTGGAAGGACTCTCTGGAAACACCATATATTTT.